The rows below give T cell receptor beta chains drawn from one sample of a study of blood T cell repertoires in COVID-19. Sequenced by immunoSEQ multiplex PCR; TCRdb stores in-frame clones only, minus some. The table shows 350,000 or so clones, with about 90% occurring only once. Sequenced sample: PBMCs or T cells enriched from blood (not recorded which). The receptors were sampled from a woman aged 25 to 39 who had been exposed to COVID-19. Both conserved end residues are part of each CDR3. Each record gives: J gene, V gene, D gene, clone size, CDR3 DNA, CDR3 protein. The D gene is left open where the match is weak. Clone sizes are given selectively: once, few, many, or a class where the clone is expanded.

j_call: TRBJ1-4; v_call: TRBV7-6; d_call: .; clone_size: .; cdr3_nt: TGTGCCAGCAGCCGAAACAGGAAAACTAATGAAAAACTGTTTTTT; cdr3_aa: CASSRNRKTNEKLFF
j_call: TRBJ2-5; v_call: TRBV5-6; d_call: TRBD2; clone_size: .; cdr3_nt: TGTGCCAGCAGCATAGGACTAGCGGGACAAGAGACCCAGTACTTC; cdr3_aa: CASSIGLAGQETQYF
j_call: TRBJ1-5; v_call: TRBV30; d_call: .; clone_size: once; cdr3_nt: TGTGCCTCCACCACCGGCCCGGGTAATCAGCCCCAGCATTTT; cdr3_aa: CASTTGPGNQPQHF
j_call: TRBJ2-1; v_call: TRBV7-6; d_call: TRBD2; clone_size: .; cdr3_nt: TGTGCCAGCAGCTACGGACTAGCGGGAGGCTATGAGCAGTTCTTC; cdr3_aa: CASSYGLAGGYEQFF
j_call: TRBJ2-1; v_call: TRBV27; d_call: .; clone_size: few; cdr3_nt: TGTGCCAGCAGTTTGCCCTACGGTGAGCAGTTCTTC; cdr3_aa: CASSLPYGEQFF
j_call: TRBJ2-7; v_call: TRBV7-6; d_call: .; clone_size: .; cdr3_nt: TGTGCCAGCAGCTTAGGTTCGGGAAAACCCTACGAGCAGTACTTC; cdr3_aa: CASSLGSGKPYEQYF
j_call: TRBJ2-3; v_call: TRBV3-1/TRBV3-2; d_call: .; clone_size: .; cdr3_nt: TGTGCCAGCAGCCAAGATCCCCCCCCAGCAGATACGCAGTATTTT; cdr3_aa: CASSQDPPPADTQYF
j_call: TRBJ2-2; v_call: TRBV5-1; d_call: TRBD1; clone_size: once; cdr3_nt: TGCGCCAGCAGCTTGGGACAGGGGAACACCGGGGAGCTGTTTTTT; cdr3_aa: CASSLGQGNTGELFF
j_call: TRBJ2-1; v_call: TRBV5-8; d_call: .; clone_size: once; cdr3_nt: TGTGCCAGCCACTACCCCCCCCGTTACAATGAGCAGTTCTTC; cdr3_aa: CASHYPPRYNEQFF
j_call: TRBJ1-1; v_call: TRBV25-1; d_call: TRBD1; clone_size: .; cdr3_nt: TGTGCCAGCAGTGAGGGGACAGGGCCCCAATCTGAAGCTTTCTTT; cdr3_aa: CASSEGTGPQSEAFF
j_call: TRBJ1-5; v_call: TRBV18; d_call: .; clone_size: .; cdr3_nt: TGTGCCAGCTCACCACCGTCAGATAGCAATCAGCCCCAGCATTTT; cdr3_aa: CASSPPSDSNQPQHF
j_call: TRBJ1-5; v_call: TRBV27; d_call: .; clone_size: .; cdr3_nt: TGTGCCAGCCTTGCCTATGGCAGGGTTGGCGGTAGCAATCAGCCCCAGCATTTT; cdr3_aa: CASLAYGRVGGSNQPQHF
j_call: TRBJ2-3; v_call: TRBV7-3; d_call: .; clone_size: .; cdr3_nt: TGTGCCAGCAGCTTGACTAGACGGGATACGCAGTATTTT; cdr3_aa: CASSLTRRDTQYF
j_call: TRBJ1-4; v_call: TRBV5-4; d_call: .; clone_size: .; cdr3_nt: TGTGCCAGCACACTGGGGGGGGCGACTAATGAAAAACTGTTTTTT; cdr3_aa: CASTLGGATNEKLFF
j_call: TRBJ1-1; v_call: TRBV2; d_call: TRBD1; clone_size: .; cdr3_nt: TGTGCCAGCAGCGAATCACTGGACAGGGCCGAGGGGAACACTGAAGCTTTCTTT; cdr3_aa: CASSESLDRAEGNTEAFF
j_call: TRBJ1-5; v_call: TRBV2; d_call: .; clone_size: .; cdr3_nt: TGTGCCAGCACCTTAGACAGCCCAGGCGGGGGCAATCAGCCCCAGCATTTT; cdr3_aa: CASTLDSPGGGNQPQHF